This T cell receptor beta chain emerged from a study of blood T cell repertoires in COVID-19. Study background: Samples taken during acute and convalescent COVID-19 were collected in the United States, Italy and Spain. Sample material is recorded as cDNA or gDNA derived from T cells, B-cell-depleted T cells, or PBMCs.

Per the authors' pipeline: Using reference gene primer amplification, nucleated cell counts were estimated. Assay: immunoSEQ multiplex PCR; the TCRdb copy retains only in-frame clones and omits some. Clonal size and the V and J genes are those of that table, whereas D and trimming came from the DNA. Counted here are just over 70,000 clones, about 90% occurring once; the ten biggest clones make up more than 8%. CDR1 MNHEY and CDR2 SVGAGI come from the germline V gene. The CDR3 spans 15 residues. V was shortened by 4 bases and J by 0 bases, with 13 bases between the two germline ends. Input material: peripheral blood. The V call is TRBV6-5, the J call TRBJ2-7; perhaps TRBD1 as D (5 bases). This clonotype was obtained from a human donor in a cohort sampled during active COVID-19. The CDR3 spells CASSFQGESSYEQYF. The CDR3 DNA is TGTGCCAGCAGTTTCCAGGGTGAGAGCTCCTACGAGCAGTACTTC.